This TCR beta chain was sequenced during a study of technical replicates of blood from several donors. Repertoires were generated with immunoSEQ multiplex PCR, while TCRdb's copy carries only in-frame clones and drops some. Here the sample spans 70,000 to 85,000 clones, nearly 97% being singletons. The sequenced sample consisted of T cells isolated from PBMCs. The origin of this receptor is a human donor in good health.

The CDR3 protein is CASSFRREEDEQFF. As DNA, the CDR3 is TGTGCCAGCAGCTTCCGACGGGAGGAGGATGAGCAGTTCTTC. The chain joins TRBV7-9 to TRBJ2-1; TRBD2 aligns across 7 bases. V was pared by 3 bases and J by 8 bases, with 7 bases of the junction left unmatched. This CDR3 comprises 14 residues. Germline V lookup: CDR1 SEHNR, CDR2 FQNEAQ (reference sequence).